The 23 T cell receptor beta chains presented below share a single source sample, sequenced in a study of T-cell memory formation after mild COVID-19. One entry per CDR3 protein results from TCRdb running MiXCR on the 5' RACE reads. The table lists 550,000 to 700,000 distinct CDR3 sequences, roughly 18% of them singletons, with around 12% in the top ten. Sequencing used PBMCs or a T cell subset sorted from them (not recorded which). Receptors originate from an adult woman who had mild COVID-19 (a few samples of this study predate the infection). Cell type and time point are not known.

J is TRBJ2-7 and V is TRBV3-1; 8 bases line up with TRBD1. CDR3 length equals 15 residues. The V segment lost 4 bases and the J segment 4 bases; nucleotides outside the gene matches: 9. Germline CDR1 LGHDT, CDR2 YNNKEL (reference sequence). CDR3 nucleotides: TGTGCCAGCAGCCTTGCCGTGCAGGGGGCGTACGAGCAGTACTTC. This encodes CASSLAVQGAYEQYF.

The V and J genes are TRBV3-1 and TRBJ2-5; no definite D call. This CDR3 has 14 amino acids. V lost 0 bases and J 0 bases, leaving 5 bases between the germline ends. Germline CDR1 and CDR2: LGHDT and YNNKEL (reference sequence). The CDR3 sequence is CASSQEQDQETQYF. The CDR3 bases are TGTGCCAGCAGCCAAGAGCAGGACCAAGAGACCCAGTACTTC.

This clonotype has only a few counts. The rearrangement links TRBV6-5 to TRBJ2-3, with a tentative D call TRBD2 (6 bases). CDR1 and CDR2 from the germline V gene are MNHEY and SVGAGI. V was cut by 0 bases and J by 2 bases, with 12 bases left in between. The CDR3 contains 16 residues. In DNA form, the CDR3 reads TGTGCCAGCAGTTACTCAACTAGCAGAAACACAGATACGCAGTATTTT. It is translated as CASSYSTSRNTDTQYF.

The gene calls are TRBV2 and TRBJ2-5, with 10 bases identical to TRBD2. The CDR3 extends over 14 amino acids. From germline, CDR1 is SNHLY and CDR2 FYNNEI. Unmatched junction bases numbered 11, after V lost 11 bases and J lost 5 bases. The CDR3 DNA reads as TGTGCCGGCCGGTCTAGCGGGGGAGGGGAGACCCAGTACTTC. This codes for CAGRSSGGGETQYF.

This clonotype was picked up many times. The chain couples TRBV20-1 to TRBJ2-7; TRBD2 matches at 9 bases. J was trimmed by 0 bases and V by 0 bases; bases with no gene match: 6. CDR3 length: 16 residues. Germline CDR1 is DFQATT and CDR2 is SNEGSKA (reference sequence). CDR3: CSARDPASGTSYEQYF. The CDR3 nucleotides read TGCAGTGCTAGAGATCCGGCTAGCGGGACCTCCTACGAGCAGTACTTC.

The rearrangement uses TRBV6-1 and TRBJ2-7, with D tentatively TRBD1 (6 bases). Between the trimmed V and J ends, which lost 6 bases and 3 bases, there was a span of 12 bases. CDR1 MNHNS and CDR2 SASEGT come from the germline V gene. There are 13 residues in the CDR3. The CDR3 sequence is CASSWGHLYEQYF. CDR3 DNA: TGTGCCAGCAGCTGGGGACACCTCTACGAGCAGTACTTC.

J is TRBJ1-1 and V is TRBV25-1; 10 bases are shared with TRBD1. Germline V gives CDR1 MGHDK, CDR2 SYGVNS. The CDR3 spans 16 residues. V dropped 3 bases and J dropped 5; count of bases not matched to a gene: 9. The CDR3, as DNA: TGTGCCAGCAGTGACGGGACAGGGGATGAGGGAACTGAAGCTTTCTTT. Encoded protein: CASSDGTGDEGTEAFF.

This clonotype was observed a handful of times. This rearrangement joins TRBV18 to TRBJ2-7, with TRBD1 matching 11 bases. Unmatched junction bases numbered 2, after V lost 2 bases and J lost 2 bases. CDR3 length: 15 residues. The germline V gene has CDR1 KGHSH and CDR2 LQKENI. The CDR3: CASSPGDRGTYEQYF. CDR3 coding DNA: TGTGCCAGCTCACCAGGGGACAGGGGGACCTACGAGCAGTACTTC.

This clonotype was seen a handful of times. This sequence joins TRBV12-3 or TRBV12-4 and TRBJ1-1; the D is unclear. The CDR3 loop spans 16 amino acids. V was pared by 1 base and J by 6 bases, with 18 bases between. The CDR3 sequence is CASSLGTWGVAPEAFF. As DNA, the CDR3 is TGTGCCAGCAGTTTAGGGACGTGGGGAGTAGCGCCTGAAGCTTTCTTT.

V gene TRBV27 combines with J gene TRBJ2-7; D gene unclear. This CDR3 comprises 14 residues. Germline CDR1 is MNHEY and CDR2 is SMNVEV (reference sequence). V was pared by 2 bases and J by 3 bases, with 11 bases between. In DNA, the CDR3 is TGTGCCAGCAGTTTAGCGTCCAAATACTACGAGCAGTACTTC. This sequence encodes CASSLASKYYEQYF.

In this sample, this clonotype turned up a few times. The chain carries TRBV29-1 and TRBJ2-3, with D possibly being TRBD1 (6 bases). This CDR3 region has 13 residues. Germline assignment: CDR1 SQVTM and CDR2 ANQGSEA. V lost 5 bases and J lost 0, with 9 bases in between. The CDR3 DNA is TGCAGCGTTAGGGACACGAGCACAGATACGCAGTATTTT. Translated, it gives CSVRDTSTDTQYF.

This clonotype occurred many times. The chain recombines TRBV7-3 with TRBJ2-3, with TRBD2 matching over 9 bases. The germline V gene has CDR1 SGHTA and CDR2 FQGTGA. The CDR3 extends over 17 amino acids. The J segment lost 2 bases and the V segment lost 0 bases, leaving 6 bases of the junction unmatched. CDR3 region: CASSLTKGGRATDTQYF. The DNA for the CDR3 is TGTGCCAGCAGCTTAACTAAGGGCGGGAGGGCCACAGATACGCAGTATTTT.

V usage is TRBV5-5 and J usage is TRBJ2-2, with a weak D call TRBD1 (6 bases). This CDR3 is built from 16 residues. The V gene lost 5 bases and the J gene lost 4 bases, with 18 bases spanning the gap. Looked up from germline, CDR1 is SGHKS and CDR2 is YYEKEE (reference sequence). The CDR3 spells CASRVPPGAGTGELFF. CDR3 DNA sequence: TGTGCCAGCAGGGTTCCCCCAGGGGCAGGCACCGGGGAGCTGTTTTTT.

The V gene is TRBV5-1, the J gene TRBJ2-7, with 8 bases identical to TRBD2. Germline-derived CDR1 and CDR2 are SGHRS and YFSETQ. There are 19 residues in the CDR3. The ends lost 4 bases at V and 1 base at J; junction bases unmatched: 19. The CDR3 nucleotides are TGCGCCAGCAGCACCCATAGGGGCCCCAACGGGAGGGCTTCCTACGAGCAGTACTTC. This sequence encodes CASSTHRGPNGRASYEQYF.

This clonotype was observed many times. CDR3 DNA: TGCGCCAGCACCCCCGGGGTAGGCACTGAAGCTTTCTTT. As protein: CASTPGVGTEAFF. The chain carries TRBV5-1 and TRBJ1-1; D ambiguous. The CDR3 has 13 residues. V was pared by 6 bases and J by 4 bases, with 13 bases between. Germline values: CDR1 SGHRS, CDR2 YFSETQ.

This clonotype was recorded at least ten times. The chain combines TRBV27 with TRBJ2-1, with D hard to call. Germline CDR1 reads MNHEY; CDR2 reads SMNVEV (reference sequence). Trimming removed 5 bases at V and 4 bases at J, with 6 bases between. This CDR3 contains 12 residues. The CDR3, as DNA: TGTGCCAGCAGTCCAAATTACAATGAGCAGTTCTTC. Translated: CASSPNYNEQFF.

This clonotype has more than one count but fewer than ten. The chain carries TRBV5-1 and TRBJ1-1; no firm D call. With 4 bases removed from V and 1 base from J, the gap between germline ends came to 11 bases. CDR3 length: 14 amino acids. Germline V CDR1 and CDR2: SGHRS, YFSETQ. CDR3 sequence (DNA): TGCGCCAGCAGCCCCTGGGCCGGGAACACTGAAGCTTTCTTT. Protein sequence: CASSPWAGNTEAFF.

V is TRBV6-5 and J is TRBJ2-7; D not resolved. Germline lookup yields CDR1 MNHEY and CDR2 SVGAGI. V was trimmed by 2 bases and J by 3 bases, leaving 14 bases between them. This CDR3 is 15 amino acids long. The DNA of the CDR3 is TGTGCCAGCAGTTACATATCTAATGGGAACTACGAGCAGTACTTC. It translates to CASSYISNGNYEQYF.

This clonotype was observed a few times. This sequence joins TRBV20-1 and TRBJ2-3; 10 bases line up with TRBD2. Trimming took 6 bases from V and 0 from J; bases not matched to a gene: 12. CDR1 and CDR2 from the germline V gene are DFQATT and SNEGSKA (reference sequence). The CDR3 runs 17 residues. CDR3 sequence (DNA): TGCAGTGCCAACAAGCGGGAGGGCCCTGGGAGCACAGATACGCAGTATTTT. Protein: CSANKREGPGSTDTQYF.

This clonotype has just a few counts. V gene TRBV5-1 combines with J gene TRBJ2-5, with 12 bases fitting TRBD2. The CDR3 is 18 residues long. V lost 0 bases to trimming and J lost 5 bases; unmatched junction nucleotides: 11. The germline CDR1 and CDR2 sequences are SGHRS and YFSETQ. CDR3 bases: TGCGCCAGCAGCTTGGGTGCTAGCGGGGGGGCTCACCTGGAGACCCAGTACTTC. As protein: CASSLGASGGAHLETQYF.

This clonotype has at least ten counts. J is TRBJ2-3 and V is TRBV29-1, with unresolved D. Germline V CDR1 and CDR2: SQVTM, ANQGSEA. V lost 4 bases and J 2 bases, leaving 4 bases between the germline ends. The length of the CDR3 is 11 residues. The CDR3 is CSVVSTDTQYF. CDR3 sequence (DNA): TGCAGCGTTGTTTCCACAGATACGCAGTATTTT.

The V and J genes are TRBV24-1 and TRBJ2-7; 10 bases map to TRBD2. V gave up 3 bases and J gave up 3 bases; unmatched junction bases: 7. The germline gives CDR1 KGHDR, CDR2 SFDVKD. The CDR3 is made up of 16 amino acids. The CDR3 protein is CATSDPGASGSYEQYF. The CDR3 coding sequence is TGTGCCACCAGTGATCCTGGGGCTAGCGGGAGCTACGAGCAGTACTTC.

This clonotype has ten or more counts. The chain uses TRBV25-1 and TRBJ1-1, with 12 bases matching TRBD1. CDR1 is MGHDK, CDR2 SYGVNS, per germline. The CDR3 runs to 18 residues. The ends lost 6 bases at V and 4 bases at J; junction bases unmatched: 15. In nucleotides, the CDR3 is TGTGCCAGCAGGCCCGCGCAGGGACAGGGGGCGAAGAGCACTGAAGCTTTCTTT. It specifies CASRPAQGQGAKSTEAFF.